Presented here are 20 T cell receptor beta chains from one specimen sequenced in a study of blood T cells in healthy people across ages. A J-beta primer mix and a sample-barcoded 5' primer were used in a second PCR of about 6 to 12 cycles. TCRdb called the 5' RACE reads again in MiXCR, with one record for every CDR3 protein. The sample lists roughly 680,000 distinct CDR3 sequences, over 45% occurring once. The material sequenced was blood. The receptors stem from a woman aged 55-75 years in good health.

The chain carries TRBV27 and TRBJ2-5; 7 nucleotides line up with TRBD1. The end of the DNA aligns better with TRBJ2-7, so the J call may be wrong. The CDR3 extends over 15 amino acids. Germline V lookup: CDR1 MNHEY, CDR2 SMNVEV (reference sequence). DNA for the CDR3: TGTGCCAGCAGTTTATCGCGACAGGGCGCGGGCGAGCAGTACTTC. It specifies CASSLSRQGAGEQYF.

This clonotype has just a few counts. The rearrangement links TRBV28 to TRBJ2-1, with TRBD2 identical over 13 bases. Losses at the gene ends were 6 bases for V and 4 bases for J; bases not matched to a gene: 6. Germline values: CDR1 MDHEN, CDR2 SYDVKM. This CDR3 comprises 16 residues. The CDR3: CASSPTGLAGYNEQFF. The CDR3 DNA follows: TGTGCCAGCAGCCCCACGGGACTAGCGGGATACAATGAGCAGTTCTTC.

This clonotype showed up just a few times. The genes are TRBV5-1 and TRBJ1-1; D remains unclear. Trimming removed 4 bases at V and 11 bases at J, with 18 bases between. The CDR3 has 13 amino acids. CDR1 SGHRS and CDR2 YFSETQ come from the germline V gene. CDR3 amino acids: CASSEGNMRGAFF. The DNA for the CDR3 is TGCGCCAGCAGCGAAGGGAACATGCGTGGGGCTTTCTTT.

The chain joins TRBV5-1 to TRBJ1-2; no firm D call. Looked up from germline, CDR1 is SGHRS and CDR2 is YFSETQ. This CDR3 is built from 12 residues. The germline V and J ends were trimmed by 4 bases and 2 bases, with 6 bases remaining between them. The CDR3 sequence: CASSPVNYGYTF. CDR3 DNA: TGCGCCAGCAGCCCAGTAAACTATGGCTACACCTTC.

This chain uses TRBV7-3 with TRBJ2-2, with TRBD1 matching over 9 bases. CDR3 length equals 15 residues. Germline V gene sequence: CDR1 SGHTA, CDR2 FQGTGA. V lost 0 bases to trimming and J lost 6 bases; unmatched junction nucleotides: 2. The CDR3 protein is CASSLTRDRAGELFF. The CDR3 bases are TGTGCCAGCAGCTTAACCCGGGACAGGGCCGGGGAGCTGTTTTTT.

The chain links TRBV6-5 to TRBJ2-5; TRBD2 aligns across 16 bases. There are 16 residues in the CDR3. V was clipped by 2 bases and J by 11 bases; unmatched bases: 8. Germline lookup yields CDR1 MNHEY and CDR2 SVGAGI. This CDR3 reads CASSYGTSGRANEQYF. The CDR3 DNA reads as TGTGCCAGCAGTTACGGGACTAGCGGGAGGGCAAATGAGCAGTACTTC.

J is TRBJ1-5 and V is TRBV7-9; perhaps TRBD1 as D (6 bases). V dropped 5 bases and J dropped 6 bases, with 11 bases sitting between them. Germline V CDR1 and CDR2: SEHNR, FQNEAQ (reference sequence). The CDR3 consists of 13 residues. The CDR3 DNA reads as TGTGCCAGCAGCAACAGGGCCGGTCAGCCCCAGCATTTT. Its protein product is CASSNRAGQPQHF.

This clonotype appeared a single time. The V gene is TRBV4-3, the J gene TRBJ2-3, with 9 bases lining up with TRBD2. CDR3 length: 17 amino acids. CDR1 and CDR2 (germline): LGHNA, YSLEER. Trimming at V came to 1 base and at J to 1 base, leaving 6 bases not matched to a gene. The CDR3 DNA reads TGCGCCAGCAGCCAAGGGGCTAGCGGGATAGGCACAGATACGCAGTATTTT. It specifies CASSQGASGIGTDTQYF.

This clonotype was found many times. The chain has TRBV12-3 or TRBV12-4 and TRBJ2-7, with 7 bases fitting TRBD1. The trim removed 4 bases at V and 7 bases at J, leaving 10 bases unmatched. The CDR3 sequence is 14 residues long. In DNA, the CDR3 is TGTGCCAGCAGTTCCATTGAAGGGGGCAATGAGCAGTACTTC. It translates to CASSSIEGGNEQYF.

This chain's CDR3 is CSARRLGWIESGRASYEQYF. The CDR3 coding sequence is TGCAGTGCTAGAAGGCTGGGCTGGATTGAATCCGGGAGGGCATCCTACGAGCAGTACTTC. The genes are TRBV20-1 and TRBJ2-7, with TRBD2 matching over 8 bases. V was clipped by 2 bases and J by 1 base; unmatched bases: 22. The germline CDR1 and CDR2 sequences are DFQATT and SNEGSKA (reference sequence). This CDR3 has 20 amino acids.

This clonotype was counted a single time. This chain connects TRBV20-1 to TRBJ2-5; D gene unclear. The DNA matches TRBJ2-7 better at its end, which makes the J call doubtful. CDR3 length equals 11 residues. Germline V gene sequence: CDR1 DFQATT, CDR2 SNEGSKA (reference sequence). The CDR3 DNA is TGCAGTGCTTCACCAGATCTCGAGCAGTACTTC. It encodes CSASPDLEQYF.

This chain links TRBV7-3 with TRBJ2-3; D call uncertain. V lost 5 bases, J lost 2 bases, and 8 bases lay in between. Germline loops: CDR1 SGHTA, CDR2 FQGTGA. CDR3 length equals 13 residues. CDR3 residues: CASSPPATDTQYF. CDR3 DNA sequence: TGTGCCAGCAGCCCCCCGGCCACAGATACGCAGTATTTT.

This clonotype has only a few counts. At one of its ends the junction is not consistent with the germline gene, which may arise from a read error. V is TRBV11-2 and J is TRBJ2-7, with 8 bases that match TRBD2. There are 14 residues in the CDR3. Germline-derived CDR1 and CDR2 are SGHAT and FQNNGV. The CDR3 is CTSSIAGTSYEQYF. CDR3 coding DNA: TGTACCAGCAGCATAGCGGGAACAAGTTACGAGCAGTACTTC.

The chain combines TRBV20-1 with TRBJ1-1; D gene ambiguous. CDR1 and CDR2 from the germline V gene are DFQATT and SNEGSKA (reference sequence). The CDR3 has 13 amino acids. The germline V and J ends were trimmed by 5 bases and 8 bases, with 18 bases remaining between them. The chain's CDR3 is CSAPRLPRTEAFF. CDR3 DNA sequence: TGCAGTGCTCCTAGACTACCAAGAACCGAAGCTTTCTTT.

The CDR3 here is CASSLARGQVWGEQFF. DNA of the CDR3: TGTGCCAGCAGCTTGGCCAGGGGGCAAGTTTGGGGTGAGCAGTTCTTC. J is TRBJ2-1 and V is TRBV5-6; the match to TRBD1 covers 8 bases. The V segment lost 0 bases and the J segment 9 bases; nucleotides outside the gene matches: 11. This CDR3 is built from 16 residues. Germline lookup yields CDR1 SGHDT and CDR2 YYEEEE.

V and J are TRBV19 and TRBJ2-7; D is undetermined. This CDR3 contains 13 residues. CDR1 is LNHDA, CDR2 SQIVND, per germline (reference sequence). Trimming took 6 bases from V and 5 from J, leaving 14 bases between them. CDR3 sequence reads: CASSHSEVNEQYF. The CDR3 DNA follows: TGTGCCAGTAGCCACAGTGAGGTCAACGAGCAGTACTTC. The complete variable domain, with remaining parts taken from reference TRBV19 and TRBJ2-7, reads DGGITQSPKYLFRKEGQNVTLSCEQNLNHDAMYWYRQDPGQGLRLIYYSQIVNDFQKGDIAEGYSVSREKKESFPLTVTSAQKNPTAFYLCASSHSEVNEQYFGPGTRLTVT.

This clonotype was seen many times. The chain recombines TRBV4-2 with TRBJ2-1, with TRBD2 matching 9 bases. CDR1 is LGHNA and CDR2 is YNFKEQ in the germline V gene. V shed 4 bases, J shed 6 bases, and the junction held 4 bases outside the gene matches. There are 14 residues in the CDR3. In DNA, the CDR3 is TGTGCCAGCAGCCGCGGGACTAGCCTCAATGAGCAGTTCTTC. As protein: CASSRGTSLNEQFF.

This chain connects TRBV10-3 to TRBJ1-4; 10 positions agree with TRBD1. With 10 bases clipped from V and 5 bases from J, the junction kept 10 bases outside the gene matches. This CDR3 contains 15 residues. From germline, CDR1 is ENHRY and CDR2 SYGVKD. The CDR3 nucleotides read TGTGCCACGGGACAGGGGATGGGGGCAAATGAAAAACTGTTTTTT. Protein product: CATGQGMGANEKLFF.

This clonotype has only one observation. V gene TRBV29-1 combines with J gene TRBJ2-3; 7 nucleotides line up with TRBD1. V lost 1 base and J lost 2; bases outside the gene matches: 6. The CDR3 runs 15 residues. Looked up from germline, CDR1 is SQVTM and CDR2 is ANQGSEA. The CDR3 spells CSVEGRGWYTDTQYF. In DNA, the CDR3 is TGCAGCGTTGAAGGCAGGGGGTGGTACACAGATACGCAGTATTTT.

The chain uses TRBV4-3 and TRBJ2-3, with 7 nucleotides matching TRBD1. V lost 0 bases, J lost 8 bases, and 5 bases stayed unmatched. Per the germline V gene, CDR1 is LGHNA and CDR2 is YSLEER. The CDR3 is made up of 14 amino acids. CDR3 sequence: CASSQDPYRGTQYF. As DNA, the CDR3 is TGCGCCAGCAGCCAAGATCCATACAGGGGTACGCAGTATTTT.